What follows are 20 T cell receptor beta chains derived from one specimen sequenced in a study of cytomegalovirus exposure and HLA in healthy donors (dated by TCRdb to 2017 to 2019). Receptor libraries were prepared by the immunoSEQ multiplex PCR assay. For the multiplex PCR, a mixture combining 60 forward primers for TCR Vbeta segments and 13 reverse primers for TCR Jbeta segments was used. What TCRdb holds here is the immuneACCESS table cut down to in-frame rearrangements. Part of the clones is not present; checked against another copy, under half of the missing clones reflect an unresolved V gene, and the others are unexplained. Within this sample are around 300,000 clones, with roughly four fifths of them counted one time only. The ten most abundant clones make up 1.5% to 2% of the sample. The sequenced sample consisted of PBMCs. All receptors derive from a woman aged 40 to 50 in good health and CMV-seropositive.

The gene calls are TRBV5-4 and TRBJ2-3; D unclear. Germline loops: CDR1 SGHNT, CDR2 YYREEE (reference sequence). Trimming cost V 2 bases and J 1 base, with 11 bases left between them. This CDR3 is built from 15 residues. This CDR3 is CASSLGDRGTDTQYF. The CDR3 region has the DNA TGTGCCAGCAGCTTAGGCGACCGGGGCACAGATACGCAGTATTTT.

At least ten counts were recorded for this clone. The rearrangement uses TRBV4-3 and TRBJ1-2, with D tentatively TRBD1 (5 bases). The CDR3 extends over 16 amino acids. V lost 0 bases and J lost 5, with 16 bases in between. CDR1 is LGHNA, CDR2 YSLEER, per germline. The CDR3 spells CASSQEEKGIGYGYTF. In DNA form, the CDR3 reads TGCGCCAGCAGCCAAGAGGAGAAGGGGATCGGGTATGGCTACACCTTC.

Details on this clone: An end of the junction does not agree with germline; a read error may underlie this. V gene TRBV28 combines with J gene TRBJ2-7, with D perhaps matching TRBD1 (5 bases). Per the germline V gene, CDR1 is MDHEN and CDR2 is SYDVKM. This CDR3 region has 15 residues. The CDR3 here is CASSPDRLISYGQYF. As DNA, the CDR3 is TGTGCCAGCAGCCCCGACAGACTCATCTCCTACGGGCAGTACTTC.

The chain uses TRBV18 and TRBJ1-1, with D uncertain. From germline, CDR1 is KGHSH and CDR2 LQKENI. The CDR3 spans 14 residues. The germline V and J ends were trimmed by 6 bases and 1 base, with 12 bases remaining between them. The CDR3 region has the DNA TGTGCCAGCTCTCCCCCGGGTGGGAACACTGAAGCTTTCTTT. It translates to CASSPPGGNTEAFF.

This rearrangement joins TRBV5-1 to TRBJ1-2, with D perhaps TRBD1 (6 bases). The V and J ends lost 4 bases and 7 bases respectively, with 11 bases between them. The V gene's germline CDR1 is SGHRS and CDR2 YFSETQ. CDR3 size: 12 residues. CDR3 bases: TGCGCCAGCAGCCCAACAGGGTCTGGCTACACCTTC. Its protein product is CASSPTGSGYTF.

This chain connects TRBV19 to TRBJ2-7, with TRBD2 matching over 7 bases. V trimming: 7 bases; J trimming: 6 bases; junction bases outside the gene matches: 9. Looked up from germline, CDR1 is LNHDA and CDR2 is SQIVND (reference sequence). This CDR3 region has 13 residues. CDR3 loop: CASNPRGGSEQYF. The DNA of the CDR3 is TGTGCCAGTAATCCGCGGGGCGGGAGCGAGCAGTACTTC.

The rearrangement links TRBV5-4 to TRBJ2-3; tentative D call: TRBD1 (5 bases). Germline assignment: CDR1 SGHNT and CDR2 YYREEE (reference sequence). The CDR3 has 15 residues. Trimming stripped 0 bases from V and 1 base from J, with 9 bases between. This chain's CDR3 is CASSLVGVGTDTQYF. The CDR3, as DNA: TGTGCCAGCAGCTTGGTAGGGGTCGGCACAGATACGCAGTATTTT.

The V and J genes are TRBV5-6 and TRBJ2-2; 10 bases map to TRBD2. The CDR3 covers 15 residues. Germline V CDR1 and CDR2: SGHDT, YYEEEE. V lost 4 bases and J lost 4; bases outside the gene matches: 4. CDR3 in DNA: TGTGCCAGCAGCGGTAGCGGGAGGAGCACCGGGGAGCTGTTTTTT. Translating it yields CASSGSGRSTGELFF.

J is TRBJ1-2 and V is TRBV10-3; perhaps TRBD1 as D (5 bases). This CDR3 contains 14 residues. Germline CDR1 is ENHRY and CDR2 is SYGVKD. The ends were cut back, 0 bases at V and 3 bases at J, with 8 bases in the middle. The CDR3 protein is CAISESRGDYGYTF. The CDR3 DNA sequence: TGTGCCATCAGTGAGTCCCGGGGGGACTATGGCTACACCTTC.

The rearrangement links TRBV7-2 to TRBJ2-7; a weak D match, TRBD1 (6 bases). From germline, CDR1 is SGHTA and CDR2 FQGNSA. The V gene lost 6 bases and the J gene lost 3 bases, with 12 bases spanning the gap. There are 13 residues in the CDR3. In DNA, the CDR3 is TGTGCCAGCAGTCGGGACACTTACTACGAGCAGTACTTC. Protein: CASSRDTYYEQYF. The full variable domain, completed using reference TRBV7-2 and TRBJ2-7, is GAGVSQSPSNKVTEKGKDVELRCDPISGHTALYWYRQSLGQGLEFLIYFQGNSAPDKSGLPSDRFSAERTGGSVSTLTIQRTQQEDSAVYLCASSRDTYYEQYFGPGTRLTVT.

The genes are TRBV20-1 and TRBJ2-1; a possible D gene is TRBD2 (5 bases). Germline CDR1 reads DFQATT; CDR2 reads SNEGSKA (reference sequence). Trimming took off 3 bases at V and 13 bases at J, with 10 bases between the two ends. The CDR3 is made up of 10 amino acids. The CDR3 is CSASGEIQFF. In DNA, the CDR3 is TGCAGTGCTAGCGGGGAAATTCAGTTCTTC.

This chain connects TRBV6-5 to TRBJ2-5; the match to TRBD2 covers 9 bases. Germline assignment: CDR1 MNHEY and CDR2 SVGAGI. The CDR3 spans 15 residues. V was pared by 0 bases and J by 5 bases, with 4 bases of the junction left unmatched. The CDR3 coding sequence is TGTGCCAGCAGTTACTCGGGCGGGAGGGGGGAGACCCAGTACTTC. Its protein is CASSYSGGRGETQYF.

V and J are TRBV11-3 and TRBJ2-1, with 7 bases lining up with TRBD1. The CDR3 length is 14 residues. The trim removed 6 bases at V and 5 bases at J, leaving 7 bases unmatched. CDR1 and CDR2 (germline): SGHNT, YENEEA. CDR3 DNA sequence: TGTGCCAGCAGAACCACAGGGGTCCACAATGAGCAGTTCTTC. This translates into CASRTTGVHNEQFF.

V usage is TRBV18 and J usage is TRBJ1-5; 7 nucleotides align to TRBD1. The germline V gene encodes CDR1 KGHSH and CDR2 LQKENI. The CDR3 runs to 13 residues. V was pared by 4 bases and J by 6 bases, with 3 bases of the junction left unmatched. CDR3 DNA sequence: TGTGCCAGCTCACTTACAGGGGCTCAGCCCCAGCATTTT. Its protein is CASSLTGAQPQHF.

V and J are TRBV6-5 and TRBJ1-3; maybe TRBD1 (5 bases). CDR1 is MNHEY, CDR2 SVGAGI, per germline. Trimming took 3 bases from V and 0 from J, leaving 12 bases between them. This CDR3 has 16 amino acids. This CDR3 is CASSYHEGLSGNTIYF. CDR3 coding DNA: TGTGCCAGCAGTTATCACGAGGGACTCTCTGGAAACACCATATATTTT.

The chain links TRBV30 to TRBJ2-3; tentative D call: TRBD2 (5 bases). Germline CDR1 and CDR2: GTSNPN and SVGIG (reference sequence). This CDR3 comprises 11 residues. V lost 5 bases and J lost 2, with 5 bases in between. CDR3: CAWRDTDTQYF. DNA for the CDR3: TGTGCCTGGCGGGACACAGATACGCAGTATTTT.

DNA of the CDR3: TGTGCCAGCAGCTTAGTGGCAGGGGGTTCTATGAACACTGAAGCTTTCTTT. Its translation: CASSLVAGGSMNTEAFF. The chain links TRBV7-2 to TRBJ1-1, with TRBD1 matching over 7 bases. The V gene's germline CDR1 is SGHTA and CDR2 FQGNSA. There are 17 residues in the CDR3. Trimming removed 1 base from V and 0 bases from J; junction bases left unmatched: 8. The variable domain in full, with the rest retrieved from reference TRBV7-2 and TRBJ1-1, is GAGVSQSPSNKVTEKGKDVELRCDPISGHTALYWYRQSLGQGLEFLIYFQGNSAPDKSGLPSDRFSAERTGGSVSTLTIQRTQQEDSAVYLCASSLVAGGSMNTEAFFGQGTRLTVV.

The V call is TRBV6-1, the J call TRBJ1-5; 9 nucleotides line up with TRBD1. Germline CDR1 MNHNS, CDR2 SASEGT. V was clipped by 6 bases and J by 6 bases; unmatched bases: 9. The CDR3 consists of 15 residues. The CDR3 DNA reads as TGTGCCAGCAGGGGTACAGGGGGCTGGGGTCAGCCCCAGCATTTT. It encodes CASRGTGGWGQPQHF.

The chain has TRBV28 and TRBJ1-1; possible D gene TRBD1, 5 bases. CDR1 and CDR2 (germline): MDHEN, SYDVKM. V shed 4 bases and J shed 7 bases, with 7 bases lying between them. The CDR3 loop spans 11 amino acids. CDR3 nucleotides: TGTGCCAGCAGTTGGGGCTTTGAAGCTTTCTTT. It specifies CASSWGFEAFF.

The chain employs TRBV28 and TRBJ1-1; TRBD1 matches at 10 bases. After removal of 6 bases from V and 11 bases from J, the junction contained 12 bases not matched to a gene. Germline V gene lookup returns CDR1 MDHEN and CDR2 SYDVKM. The CDR3 sequence is 14 residues long. CDR3 protein: CASRYRDRGPGAFF. The CDR3 region has the DNA TGTGCCAGCAGGTACCGGGACAGGGGCCCTGGGGCTTTCTTT.